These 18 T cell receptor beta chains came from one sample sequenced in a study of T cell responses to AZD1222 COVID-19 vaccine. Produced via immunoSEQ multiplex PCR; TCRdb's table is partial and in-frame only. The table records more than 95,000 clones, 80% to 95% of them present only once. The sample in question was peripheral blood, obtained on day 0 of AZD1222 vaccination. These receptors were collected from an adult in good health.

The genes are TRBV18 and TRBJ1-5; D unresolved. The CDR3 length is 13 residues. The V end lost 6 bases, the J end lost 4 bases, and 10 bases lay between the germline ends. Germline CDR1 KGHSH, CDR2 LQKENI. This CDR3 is CASSLGANQPQHF. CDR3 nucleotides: TGTGCCAGCTCTCTGGGTGCGAATCAGCCCCAGCATTTT.

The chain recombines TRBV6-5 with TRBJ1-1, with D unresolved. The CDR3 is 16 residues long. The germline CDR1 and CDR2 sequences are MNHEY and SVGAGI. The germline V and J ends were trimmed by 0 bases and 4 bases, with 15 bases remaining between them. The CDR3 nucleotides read TGTGCCAGCAGTTACTCGATAGCGGGTGTCGGCACTGAAGCTTTCTTT. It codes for CASSYSIAGVGTEAFF.

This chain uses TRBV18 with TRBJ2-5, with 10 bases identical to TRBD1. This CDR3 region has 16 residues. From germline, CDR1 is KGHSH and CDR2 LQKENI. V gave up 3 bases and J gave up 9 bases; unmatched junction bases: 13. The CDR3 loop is CASSPSAPGQGNPQYF. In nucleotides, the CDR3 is TGTGCCAGCTCACCGTCAGCTCCGGGACAGGGGAATCCCCAGTACTTC.

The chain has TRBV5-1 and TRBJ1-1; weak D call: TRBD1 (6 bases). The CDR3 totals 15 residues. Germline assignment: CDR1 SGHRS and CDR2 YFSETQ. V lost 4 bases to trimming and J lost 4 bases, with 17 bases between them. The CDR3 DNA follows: TGCGCCAGCAGCATTACAGGGATCAGGGGCACTGAAGCTTTCTTT. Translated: CASSITGIRGTEAFF.

As DNA, the CDR3 is TGTGCCAGCAGTTCGGGACTAGCGGGCCCCTCTGAGCAGTACTTC. Its translation: CASSSGLAGPSEQYF. The chain combines TRBV7-8 with TRBJ2-7; 12 nucleotides match TRBD2. This CDR3 spans 15 amino acids. V lost 6 bases and J lost 7; bases outside the gene matches: 10. Looked up from germline, CDR1 is SGHVS and CDR2 is FQNEAQ.

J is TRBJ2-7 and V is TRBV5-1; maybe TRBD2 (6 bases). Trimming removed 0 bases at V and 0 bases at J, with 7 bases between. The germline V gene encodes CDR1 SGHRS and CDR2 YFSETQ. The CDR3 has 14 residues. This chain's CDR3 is CASSLVGGSYEQYF. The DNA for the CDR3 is TGCGCCAGCAGCTTGGTGGGGGGCTCCTACGAGCAGTACTTC.

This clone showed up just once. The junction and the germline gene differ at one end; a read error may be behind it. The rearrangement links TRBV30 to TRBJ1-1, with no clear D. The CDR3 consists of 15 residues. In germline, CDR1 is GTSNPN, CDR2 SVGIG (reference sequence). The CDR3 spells CAWSVGLLVNAEAFF. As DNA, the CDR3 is TGTGCCTGGAGTGTAGGGTTGCTAGTGAACGCTGAAGCTTTCTTT.

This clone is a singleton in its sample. In DNA form, the CDR3 reads TGTGCCAGCAGTTACGGACAGGGGACCGATGGCTACACCTTC. Amino acids: CASSYGQGTDGYTF. The chain recombines TRBV6-5 with TRBJ1-2, with TRBD1 matching 9 bases. CDR1 is MNHEY, CDR2 SVGAGI, per germline. J was trimmed by 6 bases and V by 2 bases; bases with no gene match: 4. CDR3 length: 14 amino acids.

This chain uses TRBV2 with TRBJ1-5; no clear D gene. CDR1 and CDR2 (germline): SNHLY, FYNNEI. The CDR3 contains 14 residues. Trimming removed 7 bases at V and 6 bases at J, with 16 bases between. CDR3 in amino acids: CASTVYGVGQPQHF. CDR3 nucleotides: TGTGCCAGCACCGTTTACGGGGTAGGTCAGCCCCAGCATTTT.

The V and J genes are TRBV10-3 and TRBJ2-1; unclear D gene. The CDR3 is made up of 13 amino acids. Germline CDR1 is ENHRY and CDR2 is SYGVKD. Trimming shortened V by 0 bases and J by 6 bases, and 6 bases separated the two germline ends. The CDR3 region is CAISESRVNEQFF. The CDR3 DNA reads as TGTGCCATCAGTGAGTCTCGGGTCAATGAGCAGTTCTTC.

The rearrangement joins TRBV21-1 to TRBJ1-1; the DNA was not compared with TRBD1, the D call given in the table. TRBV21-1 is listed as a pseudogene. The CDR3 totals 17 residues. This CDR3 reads CASSKVRQGNGDTEAFF. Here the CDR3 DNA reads TGTGCCAGCAGCAAAGTCCGGCAGGGGAATGGGGACACTGAAGCTTTCTTT.

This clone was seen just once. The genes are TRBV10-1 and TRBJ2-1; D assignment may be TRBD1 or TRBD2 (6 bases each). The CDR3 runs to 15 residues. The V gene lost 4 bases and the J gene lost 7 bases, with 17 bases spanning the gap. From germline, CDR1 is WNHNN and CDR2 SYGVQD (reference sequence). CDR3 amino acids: CASSGGTSGHNEQFF. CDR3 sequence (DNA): TGCGCCAGCAGTGGGGGGACAAGCGGGCATAATGAGCAGTTCTTC.

The CDR3 is CASSVEGGGDTQYF. Written as DNA, the CDR3 is TGTGCCAGCAGCGTAGAAGGCGGGGGGGATACGCAGTATTTT. The J gene is TRBJ2-3, the V gene TRBV9; 8 bases map to TRBD2. Germline values: CDR1 SGDLS, CDR2 YYNGEE. V lost 0 bases to trimming and J lost 6 bases; unmatched junction nucleotides: 3. The CDR3 is 14 residues long.

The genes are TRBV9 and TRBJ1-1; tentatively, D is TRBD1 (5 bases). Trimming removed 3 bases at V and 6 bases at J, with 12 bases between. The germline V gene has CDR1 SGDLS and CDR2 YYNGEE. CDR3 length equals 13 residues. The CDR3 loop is CASSGQGMAEAFF. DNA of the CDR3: TGTGCCAGCAGCGGGCAGGGTATGGCTGAAGCTTTCTTT.

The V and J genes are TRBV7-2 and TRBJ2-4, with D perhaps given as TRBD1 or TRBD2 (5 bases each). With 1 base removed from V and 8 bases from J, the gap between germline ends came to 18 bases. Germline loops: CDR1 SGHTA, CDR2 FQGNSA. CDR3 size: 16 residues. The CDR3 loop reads CASSLDRAVVGHIQYF. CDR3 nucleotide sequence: TGTGCCAGCAGCTTAGACCGAGCGGTGGTGGGACACATTCAGTACTTC.

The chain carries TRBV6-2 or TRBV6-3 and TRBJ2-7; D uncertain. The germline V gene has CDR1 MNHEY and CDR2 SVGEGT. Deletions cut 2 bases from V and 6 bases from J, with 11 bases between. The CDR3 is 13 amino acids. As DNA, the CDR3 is TGTGCCAGCAGTTACGCGAGGTGGGGCGAGCAGTACTTC. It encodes CASSYARWGEQYF.

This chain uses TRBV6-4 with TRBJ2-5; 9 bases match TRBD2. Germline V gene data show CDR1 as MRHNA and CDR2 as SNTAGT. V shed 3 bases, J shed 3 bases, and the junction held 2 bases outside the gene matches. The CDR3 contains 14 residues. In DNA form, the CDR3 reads TGTGCCAGCAGTGAGCGGGGGGGCGAAGAGACCCAGTACTTC. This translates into CASSERGGEETQYF.

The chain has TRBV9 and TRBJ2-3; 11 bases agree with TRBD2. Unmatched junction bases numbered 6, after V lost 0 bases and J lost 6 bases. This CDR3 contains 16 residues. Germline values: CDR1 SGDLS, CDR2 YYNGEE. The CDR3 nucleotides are TGTGCCAGCAGCGTAGCTAGCGGGGGGATAGCGGATACGCAGTATTTT. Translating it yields CASSVASGGIADTQYF.